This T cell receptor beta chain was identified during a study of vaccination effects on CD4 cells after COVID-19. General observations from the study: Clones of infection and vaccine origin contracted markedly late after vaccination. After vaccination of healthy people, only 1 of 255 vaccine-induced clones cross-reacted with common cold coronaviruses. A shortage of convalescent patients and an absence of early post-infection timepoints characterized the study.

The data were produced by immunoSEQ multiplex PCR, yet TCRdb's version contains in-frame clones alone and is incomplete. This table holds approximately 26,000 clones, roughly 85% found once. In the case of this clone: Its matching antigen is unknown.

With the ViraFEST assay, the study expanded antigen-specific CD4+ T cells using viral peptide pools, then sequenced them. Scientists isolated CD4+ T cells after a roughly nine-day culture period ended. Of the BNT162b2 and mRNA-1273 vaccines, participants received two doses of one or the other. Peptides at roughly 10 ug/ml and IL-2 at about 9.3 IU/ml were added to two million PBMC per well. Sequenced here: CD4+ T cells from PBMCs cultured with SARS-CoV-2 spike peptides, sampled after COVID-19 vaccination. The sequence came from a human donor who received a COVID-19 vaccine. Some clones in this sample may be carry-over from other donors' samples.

The CDR3 loop reads CASSLGPVGNEKLFF. CDR3 in DNA: TGCGCCAGCAGCTTGGGGCCAGTCGGTAATGAAAAACTGTTTTTT. The V call is TRBV5-1, the J call TRBJ1-4; D unclear. The V and J ends lost 0 bases and 4 bases respectively, with 10 bases between them. The V gene's germline CDR1 is SGHRS and CDR2 YFSETQ. This CDR3 comprises 15 residues.